A selection of T cell receptor beta chains follows, all from one sample in a study of T cells in Graves' hyperthyroidism and ophthalmopathy. TCRdb independently ran MiXCR on the multiplex PCR reads; one entry per CDR3 protein. The sample consists of some 200,000 distinct CDR3 sequences, 17% of them appearing once. The sequenced sample was blood. These receptors came from a man in his forties or fifties with Graves' hyperthyroidism. CDR3s include the opening cysteine and the closing phenylalanine or tryptophan. D genes are given only for firm matches. A row's size may be missing; if present it is once, few, many or a size class.

v_gene: TRBV4-2; j_gene: TRBJ2-4; d_gene: TRBD2; abundance: many; CDR3aa: CASSPAGLAAKNIQYF; CDR3nt: TGTGCCAGCAGCCCCGCAGGACTAGCGGCTAAAAACATTCAGTACTTC
v_gene: TRBV12-3/TRBV12-4; j_gene: TRBJ1-4; d_gene: .; abundance: many; CDR3aa: CASSLNTVVEKLFF; CDR3nt: TGTGCCAGCAGTTTAAATACCGTGGTGGAAAAACTGTTTTTT
v_gene: TRBV11-3; j_gene: TRBJ2-7; d_gene: TRBD1; abundance: few; CDR3aa: CASSPTGAGGGWEQYF; CDR3nt: TGTGCCAGCAGCCCCACGGGGGCAGGGGGCGGTTGGGAGCAGTACTTC
v_gene: TRBV28; j_gene: TRBJ1-5; d_gene: TRBD1; abundance: many; CDR3aa: CASSGPGTGLNQPQHF; CDR3nt: TGTGCCAGCAGTGGGCCCGGGACAGGGCTGAATCAGCCCCAGCATTTT
v_gene: TRBV29-1; j_gene: TRBJ1-1; d_gene: .; abundance: many; CDR3aa: CSVFTLFSTEAFF; CDR3nt: TGCAGCGTTTTTACCCTATTCTCCACTGAAGCTTTCTTT
v_gene: TRBV19; j_gene: TRBJ2-7; d_gene: .; abundance: .; CDR3aa: CASSITVAAGYEQYF; CDR3nt: TGTGCCAGTAGTATTACGGTAGCGGCGGGCTACGAGCAGTACTTC
v_gene: TRBV7-2; j_gene: TRBJ2-7; d_gene: TRBD1; abundance: many; CDR3aa: CASSRTGTDSYEQYF; CDR3nt: TGTGCCAGCAGTCGAACCGGGACAGACTCCTACGAGCAGTACTTC
v_gene: TRBV28; j_gene: TRBJ1-2; d_gene: .; abundance: many; CDR3aa: CASSLAWGDYGYTF; CDR3nt: TGTGCCAGCAGTTTAGCCTGGGGGGACTATGGCTACACCTTC
v_gene: TRBV7-2; j_gene: TRBJ2-5; d_gene: .; abundance: .; CDR3aa: CASSRAGSWETQYF; CDR3nt: TGTGCCAGCAGCCGCGCCGGGAGTTGGGAGACCCAGTACTTC
v_gene: TRBV18; j_gene: TRBJ2-6; d_gene: .; abundance: .; CDR3aa: CASSEGSPNSGANVLTF; CDR3nt: TGTGCCAGCTCAGAGGGTTCCCCTAACTCTGGGGCCAACGTCCTGACTTTC
v_gene: TRBV3-1; j_gene: TRBJ1-5; d_gene: TRBD1; abundance: many; CDR3aa: CASSLGTGWSNQPQHF; CDR3nt: TGTGCCAGCAGCCTAGGGACAGGGTGGAGCAATCAGCCCCAGCATTTT
v_gene: TRBV5-1; j_gene: TRBJ2-1; d_gene: TRBD2; abundance: .; CDR3aa: CASSLGTRDNEQSF; CDR3nt: TGCGCCAGCAGCCTCGGGACTAGAGACAATGAGCAGTCCTTC
v_gene: TRBV7-8; j_gene: TRBJ2-2; d_gene: .; abundance: many; CDR3aa: CASSPNRGAVTGELFF; CDR3nt: TGTGCCAGCAGCCCCAATAGAGGCGCGGTCACCGGGGAGCTGTTTTTT
v_gene: TRBV6-1; j_gene: TRBJ1-2; d_gene: TRBD1; abundance: few; CDR3aa: CASSEAGTGDGYTF; CDR3nt: TGTGCCAGCAGTGAAGCTGGGACAGGGGATGGCTACACCTTC
v_gene: TRBV7-2; j_gene: TRBJ2-7; d_gene: TRBD2; abundance: few; CDR3aa: CAGSVGLAQGYEQYF; CDR3nt: TGTGCCGGCAGCGTGGGACTAGCGCAGGGCTACGAGCAGTACTTC
v_gene: TRBV7-9; j_gene: TRBJ2-7; d_gene: TRBD2; abundance: .; CDR3aa: CASSNSVSSGSYEQYF; CDR3nt: TGTGCCAGCAGCAATAGTGTATCTAGCGGGAGTTACGAGCAGTACTTC
v_gene: TRBV12-5; j_gene: TRBJ2-3; d_gene: TRBD2; abundance: many; CDR3aa: CASGLTAGGADTQYF; CDR3nt: TGTGCTAGTGGTTTGACGGCGGGAGGGGCGGATACGCAGTATTTT
v_gene: TRBV12-3/TRBV12-4; j_gene: TRBJ2-2; d_gene: TRBD1; abundance: .; CDR3aa: CASTMGQGTPNTGELFF; CDR3nt: TGTGCCAGCACCATGGGACAGGGGACCCCGAACACCGGGGAGCTGTTTTTT
v_gene: TRBV7-3; j_gene: TRBJ2-5; d_gene: TRBD1; abundance: many; CDR3aa: CASSPQGGAETQYF; CDR3nt: TGTGCCAGCAGCCCCCAAGGGGGCGCCGAGACCCAGTACTTC
v_gene: TRBV6-7; j_gene: TRBJ1-5; d_gene: .; abundance: .; CDR3aa: CASSWQPQHF; CDR3nt: TGTGCCAGCAGTTGGCAGCCCCAGCATTTT
v_gene: TRBV19; j_gene: TRBJ2-3; d_gene: TRBD2; abundance: .; CDR3aa: CASSIQASGGPGDTQYF; CDR3nt: TGTGCCAGTAGTATCCAGGCTAGCGGGGGTCCGGGAGATACGCAGTATTTT
v_gene: TRBV28; j_gene: TRBJ2-1; d_gene: .; abundance: many; CDR3aa: CASSPPYNEQFF; CDR3nt: TGTGCCAGCAGCCCCCCGTACAATGAGCAGTTCTTC
v_gene: TRBV7-9; j_gene: TRBJ2-5; d_gene: .; abundance: many; CDR3aa: CASSLEAVQETQYF; CDR3nt: TGTGCCAGCAGCTTAGAGGCAGTCCAAGAGACCCAGTACTTC
v_gene: TRBV27; j_gene: TRBJ1-4; d_gene: TRBD1; abundance: many; CDR3aa: CASSLSSTGTGANEKLFF; CDR3nt: TGTGCCAGCAGTTTAAGCAGTACGGGTACAGGGGCTAATGAAAAACTGTTTTTT
v_gene: TRBV9; j_gene: TRBJ2-3; d_gene: TRBD2; abundance: .; CDR3aa: CASGEGYSPATDTQYF; CDR3nt: TGTGCCAGCGGGGAGGGATACAGCCCGGCGACAGATACGCAGTATTTT
v_gene: TRBV12-3/TRBV12-4; j_gene: TRBJ1-2; d_gene: .; abundance: many; CDR3aa: CASSVPGVDGYTF; CDR3nt: TGTGCCAGCAGTGTCCCCGGGGTTGATGGCTACACCTTC
v_gene: TRBV10-3; j_gene: TRBJ2-1; d_gene: .; abundance: few; CDR3aa: CAISEQGSYNEQFF; CDR3nt: TGTGCCATCAGTGAGCAGGGGTCCTACAATGAGCAGTTCTTC
v_gene: TRBV27; j_gene: TRBJ2-7; d_gene: .; abundance: many; CDR3aa: CASSLGGLTPFYEQYF; CDR3nt: TGTGCCAGCAGTTTAGGAGGCCTCACCCCATTCTACGAGCAGTACTTC
v_gene: TRBV5-1; j_gene: TRBJ2-2; d_gene: .; abundance: many; CDR3aa: CASRGRTNTGELFF; CDR3nt: TGCGCCAGCAGGGGACGGACGAACACCGGGGAGCTGTTTTTT
v_gene: TRBV4-1; j_gene: TRBJ1-1; d_gene: .; abundance: few; CDR3aa: CASGRTGTNTEAFF; CDR3nt: TGCGCCAGCGGTCGAACAGGAACTAACACTGAAGCTTTCTTT
v_gene: TRBV5-1; j_gene: TRBJ2-3; d_gene: .; abundance: many; CDR3aa: CASQTGSADTQYF; CDR3nt: TGCGCCAGCCAAACCGGTTCAGCGGATACGCAGTATTTT
v_gene: TRBV27; j_gene: TRBJ1-1; d_gene: .; abundance: many; CDR3aa: CASSFSGPPNTEAFF; CDR3nt: TGTGCCAGCAGTTTCTCGGGACCTCCGAACACTGAAGCTTTCTTT
v_gene: TRBV28; j_gene: TRBJ1-1; d_gene: TRBD1; abundance: many; CDR3aa: CASSWGTEGTEAFF; CDR3nt: TGTGCCAGCAGTTGGGGGACAGAGGGCACTGAAGCTTTCTTT
v_gene: TRBV5-1; j_gene: TRBJ2-1; d_gene: TRBD2; abundance: few; CDR3aa: CASSLGWTSGNEQFF; CDR3nt: TGCGCCAGCAGCTTGGGGTGGACTAGCGGGAATGAGCAGTTCTTC
v_gene: TRBV6-2/TRBV6-3; j_gene: TRBJ2-5; d_gene: .; abundance: .; CDR3aa: CASSYSRASPRMRSAQETQYF; CDR3nt: TGTGCCAGCAGTTACTCTAGAGCGAGCCCCCGAATGAGGAGTGCGCAAGAGACCCAGTACTTC
v_gene: TRBV12-3/TRBV12-4; j_gene: TRBJ2-2; d_gene: TRBD2; abundance: .; CDR3aa: CASSLGGGPPGELFF; CDR3nt: TGTGCCAGCAGTTTAGGGGGAGGGCCGCCCGGGGAGCTGTTTTTT
v_gene: TRBV19; j_gene: TRBJ1-1; d_gene: .; abundance: .; CDR3aa: CASSILGMAQNTEAFF; CDR3nt: TGTGCCAGTAGTATATTGGGAATGGCTCAGAACACTGAAGCTTTCTTT
v_gene: TRBV11-2; j_gene: TRBJ2-1; d_gene: .; abundance: many; CDR3aa: CASSRTRQRPNEQFF; CDR3nt: TGTGCCAGCAGCCGAACCCGACAGCGTCCCAATGAGCAGTTCTTC
v_gene: TRBV20-1; j_gene: TRBJ1-5; d_gene: .; abundance: many; CDR3aa: CSASQGNQPQHF; CDR3nt: TGCAGTGCTTCGCAGGGGAATCAGCCCCAGCATTTT
v_gene: TRBV12-3/TRBV12-4; j_gene: TRBJ1-2; d_gene: .; abundance: many; CDR3aa: CASSGSNYGYTF; CDR3nt: TGTGCCAGCAGCGGTTCTAACTATGGCTACACCTTC
v_gene: TRBV4-3; j_gene: TRBJ2-5; d_gene: .; abundance: .; CDR3aa: CASSQLGRQETQYF; CDR3nt: TGCGCCAGCAGCCAACTAGGACGGCAAGAGACCCAGTACTTC
v_gene: TRBV29-1; j_gene: TRBJ1-1; d_gene: .; abundance: many; CDR3aa: CSVAGPEAFF; CDR3nt: TGCAGCGTTGCAGGGCCCGAAGCTTTCTTT
v_gene: TRBV27; j_gene: TRBJ2-3; d_gene: TRBD2; abundance: many; CDR3aa: CASMGLAEKSSTDTQYF; CDR3nt: TGTGCCAGCATGGGACTAGCGGAGAAATCTAGCACAGATACGCAGTATTTT
v_gene: TRBV5-1; j_gene: TRBJ2-7; d_gene: TRBD1; abundance: .; CDR3aa: CASSEQGVPYEQYF; CDR3nt: TGCGCCAGCAGCGAACAGGGGGTTCCCTACGAGCAGTACTTC
v_gene: TRBV6-1; j_gene: TRBJ2-1; d_gene: TRBD2; abundance: many; CDR3aa: CASSEESGGRNEQFF; CDR3nt: TGTGCCAGCAGTGAAGAATCGGGAGGGCGCAATGAGCAGTTCTTC
v_gene: TRBV7-2; j_gene: TRBJ2-1; d_gene: TRBD1; abundance: .; CDR3aa: CASSPPPGQEPPNEQFF; CDR3nt: TGTGCCAGCAGCCCCCCTCCGGGACAGGAGCCACCCAATGAGCAGTTCTTC